This T cell receptor (beta chain) is from a study of blood T cells in healthy people across ages. Whole-study findings and limits: Expanded clonotype changes were possibly confounded by unknown donor CMV status. Donors of long life had a larger count of naive CD4+ cells and greater diversity than aged donors. Higher naive T cell percentage went strongly together with higher TCR beta diversity.

In its sample, this clonotype was seen a few times. Its specificity is not known. With V trimmed by 4 bases and J by 4 bases, 8 bases remained unmatched. Germline CDR1 and CDR2: SGDLS and YYNGEE. This CDR3 is 14 amino acids long. A second PCR of roughly 7 to 11 cycles used a sample-barcoded 5' primer and a J-beta primer mix. TCRdb re-analysed the 5' RACE reads in MiXCR, keeping a single row per CDR3 protein. The sample carries 1.5 million to 2 million distinct CDR3 sequences, about 30% recorded once. The total RNA that was extracted per sample amounted to at least 5 micrograms. Sample: blood. This chain joins TRBV9 and TRBJ2-7; the match to TRBD1 covers 7 bases. This TCR was sampled from a woman aged 25 to 45 in good health. The CDR3 sequence: CASSPQGQMYEQYF. CDR3 sequence (DNA): TGTGCCAGCAGCCCGCAGGGACAGATGTACGAGCAGTACTTC.